Below are 25 T cell receptor beta chains sequenced from a single sample in a study of PD-L1 blockade in urothelial cancer. Method: immunoSEQ multiplex PCR; TCRdb's copy keeps in-frame clones and lacks some. The sample lists roughly 100,000 clones, about 85% occurring once. The material was PBMCs, obtained around atezolizumab (anti-PD-L1) treatment. These receptor sequences come from a man aged 50-59 years with urothelial cancer.

The chain joins TRBV6-5 to TRBJ1-2; TRBD1 agrees at 8 bases. Germline-derived CDR1 and CDR2 are MNHEY and SVGAGI. The length of the CDR3 is 14 residues. V lost 2 bases to trimming and J lost 6 bases; unmatched junction nucleotides: 5. The CDR3 spells CASSYIGQGDGYTF. The CDR3 DNA reads as TGTGCCAGCAGTTACATAGGACAGGGCGATGGCTACACCTTC.

The rearrangement links TRBV27 to TRBJ2-7; D may be TRBD2 (6 bases). The CDR3 is 13 residues long. Germline CDR1 reads MNHEY; CDR2 reads SMNVEV (reference sequence). V lost 6 bases, J lost 7 bases, and 16 bases lay in between. In DNA, the CDR3 is TGTGCCAGCAGCCGTAGCGGTTCTTTTGAGCAGTACTTC. Translation gives CASSRSGSFEQYF.

The J gene is TRBJ1-1, the V gene TRBV2; D uncertain. CDR1 is SNHLY, CDR2 FYNNEI, per germline. The ends were cut back, 0 bases at V and 14 bases at J, with 10 bases in the middle. The CDR3 spans 11 residues. The CDR3 DNA reads as TGTGCCAGCAGTGAAGCGTCTCGGAGGTTCTTT. It encodes CASSEASRRFF.

The CDR3 here is CASSWTIGANEQFF. The CDR3 DNA reads as TGTGCCAGCTCTTGGACTATTGGGGCCAATGAGCAGTTCTTC. V is TRBV6-5 and J is TRBJ2-1, with D possibly TRBD2 on 6 matching bases. Germline assignment: CDR1 MNHEY and CDR2 SVGAGI. V was shortened by 8 bases and J by 6 bases, with 17 bases between the two germline ends. The CDR3 consists of 14 residues.

The rearrangement uses TRBV7-9 and TRBJ2-7; a possible D gene is TRBD2 (6 bases). The CDR3 totals 14 residues. Looked up from germline, CDR1 is SEHNR and CDR2 is FQNEAQ (reference sequence). The V end was cut by 1 base, the J end by 2 bases, with 9 bases between. The CDR3 region has the DNA TGTGCCAGCAGCTTAGAGACTAGTACCTACGAGCAGTACTTC. It translates to CASSLETSTYEQYF.

This chain links TRBV28 with TRBJ1-2; 10 nucleotides agree with TRBD1. The V segment lost 4 bases and the J segment 8 bases; nucleotides outside the gene matches: 10. CDR1 and CDR2 (germline): MDHEN, SYDVKM. The CDR3 covers 15 residues. The CDR3 coding sequence is TGTGCCAGCAGTTCCGGGACAGGGGTGGGGTGGGGCTACACCTTC. It codes for CASSSGTGVGWGYTF.

The chain couples TRBV5-1 to TRBJ2-7; 8 bases line up with TRBD2. Germline CDR1 SGHRS, CDR2 YFSETQ. The CDR3 consists of 15 residues. V lost 0 bases and J lost 5; bases outside the gene matches: 7. The DNA of the CDR3 is TGCGCCAGCAGCTTGGTTCTAGCGGGCACCAACGAGCAGTACTTC. This encodes CASSLVLAGTNEQYF.

This sequence joins TRBV5-1 and TRBJ2-5, with a tentative D call TRBD1 (5 bases). Germline CDR1 is SGHRS and CDR2 is YFSETQ. The germline V and J ends were trimmed by 4 bases and 5 bases, with 15 bases remaining between them. CDR3 length: 14 amino acids. This CDR3 is CASSPFQGLETQYF. CDR3 nucleotides: TGCGCCAGCAGCCCATTCCAGGGCTTGGAGACCCAGTACTTC.

The rearrangement joins TRBV10-3 to TRBJ1-1; maybe TRBD1 (5 bases). Per the germline V gene, CDR1 is ENHRY and CDR2 is SYGVKD. With 4 bases removed from V and 1 base from J, the gap between germline ends came to 16 bases. This CDR3 is built from 16 residues. The CDR3 nucleotides read TGTGCCATCAGTGGGACAATTGGTCAAGGGAACACTGAAGCTTTCTTT. Its translation: CAISGTIGQGNTEAFF.

This clone was counted between two and nine times. This chain links TRBV27 with TRBJ2-7, with 7 bases that match TRBD2. Losses at the gene ends were 4 bases for V and 5 bases for J; bases not matched to a gene: 8. The CDR3 is 14 amino acids. Germline CDR1 reads MNHEY; CDR2 reads SMNVEV (reference sequence). The CDR3 loop is CASSSSAGFHEQYF. For the CDR3, the DNA is TGTGCCAGCAGTTCCTCAGCGGGATTCCACGAGCAGTACTTC.

The rearrangement links TRBV5-1 to TRBJ2-1, with 8 bases lining up with TRBD2. The CDR3 extends over 16 amino acids. CDR1 is SGHRS, CDR2 YFSETQ, per germline. V lost 0 bases and J lost 1; bases outside the gene matches: 3. CDR3 loop: CASSLGLAGSYNEQFF. As DNA, the CDR3 is TGCGCCAGCAGCTTGGGGCTAGCGGGTTCCTACAATGAGCAGTTCTTC.

The V gene is TRBV10-1, the J gene TRBJ2-7; 10 bases match TRBD2. In germline, CDR1 is WNHNN, CDR2 SYGVQD (reference sequence). The CDR3 is made up of 15 amino acids. Germline trimming cut 8 bases from V and 4 bases from J; bases unmatched to any gene: 11. CDR3 residues: CASSPTSGIRYEQYF. Written as DNA, the CDR3 is TGCGCCAGCTCCCCAACTAGCGGGATACGGTACGAGCAGTACTTC.

The chain combines TRBV5-4 with TRBJ1-4; perhaps TRBD1 as D (5 bases). Trimming took off 4 bases at V and 8 bases at J, with 12 bases between the two ends. CDR3 size: 13 residues. The germline V gene encodes CDR1 SGHNT and CDR2 YYREEE (reference sequence). The CDR3 DNA is TGTGCCAGCAGCCTAGGGGCTGGCGAAAAACTGTTTTTT. Translation gives CASSLGAGEKLFF.

This chain links TRBV29-1 with TRBJ1-1; 9 bases match TRBD1. After removal of 6 bases from V and 4 bases from J, the junction contained 6 bases not matched to a gene. The CDR3 is made up of 13 amino acids. The germline CDR1 and CDR2 sequences are SQVTM and ANQGSEA. The CDR3 here is CSVQTGGSTEAFF. The CDR3 nucleotides read TGCAGCGTCCAGACAGGGGGGAGCACTGAAGCTTTCTTT.

The chain couples TRBV6-4 to TRBJ2-3; 8 bases map to TRBD2. The V segment lost 4 bases and the J segment 2 bases; nucleotides outside the gene matches: 2. The CDR3 totals 14 residues. Germline V gene sequence: CDR1 MRHNA, CDR2 SNTAGT. CDR3 amino acids: CASSVSGATDTQYF. As DNA, the CDR3 is TGTGCCAGCAGTGTTAGCGGGGCCACAGATACGCAGTATTTT.

The rearrangement uses TRBV28 and TRBJ1-6; D possibly corresponds to TRBD1 (6 bases). The CDR3 sequence is 16 residues long. Germline V gene data show CDR1 as MDHEN and CDR2 as SYDVKM. V was trimmed by 4 bases and J by 5 bases, leaving 15 bases between them. CDR3 residues: CASSSFPDRDNSPLHF. The CDR3 DNA reads TGTGCCAGCAGTTCATTTCCGGACAGAGATAATTCACCCCTCCACTTT.

The genes are TRBV18 and TRBJ2-7; TRBD2 matches 7 bases. Germline V gene sequence: CDR1 KGHSH, CDR2 LQKENI. V was clipped by 2 bases and J by 7 bases; unmatched bases: 5. The CDR3 covers 13 residues. This CDR3 reads CASSPFPGGEQYF. CDR3 sequence (DNA): TGTGCCAGCTCACCATTCCCCGGGGGGGAGCAGTACTTC.

The chain employs TRBV12-2 and TRBJ2-2; the table calls TRBD2, which could not be checked here. TRBV12-2 is a pseudogene. The CDR3 runs 17 residues. CDR3 protein: CASRLAVTGSGTGELFF. For the CDR3, the DNA is TGTGCAAGTCGCTTAGCTGTGACGGGGAGTGGGACCGGGGAGCTGTTTTTT.

As concerns this clone: The sample contains more than one DNA sequence encoding this CDR3. The V call is TRBV20-1, the J call TRBJ2-1; D unclear. The V gene lost 5 bases and the J gene lost 4 bases, with 6 bases spanning the gap. Germline-derived CDR1 and CDR2 are DFQATT and SNEGSKA (reference sequence). The CDR3 contains 11 residues. In DNA form, the CDR3 reads TGCAGTGCTTCACAGTACAATGAGCAGTTCTTC. Translated, it gives CSASQYNEQFF.

The chain links TRBV28 to TRBJ2-7; 8 nucleotides align to TRBD1. V gave up 6 bases and J gave up 2 bases; unmatched junction bases: 6. The CDR3 consists of 14 residues. Germline values: CDR1 MDHEN, CDR2 SYDVKM. For the CDR3, the DNA is TGTGCCAGCAGCCAAGGACAGGGCCCCTACGAGCAGTACTTC. It codes for CASSQGQGPYEQYF.

J is TRBJ2-1 and V is TRBV10-3; 9 nucleotides match TRBD2. The CDR3 has 15 residues. V was pared by 2 bases and J by 2 bases, with 1 base of the junction left unmatched. Germline V gene data show CDR1 as ENHRY and CDR2 as SYGVKD. CDR3 DNA: TGTGCCATCAGTGAGGGACTAGCGACCTACAATGAGCAGTTCTTC. Translation gives CAISEGLATYNEQFF.

The V and J genes are TRBV5-6 and TRBJ2-1; TRBD2 is a possible D gene (7 bases). This CDR3 spans 17 amino acids. Germline V gives CDR1 SGHDT, CDR2 YYEEEE. V was cut by 4 bases and J by 0 bases, with 17 bases left in between. In nucleotides, the CDR3 is TGTGCCAGCAGCCCCCTAGGGGGGGAAACCTCCTACAATGAGCAGTTCTTC. Protein product: CASSPLGGETSYNEQFF.

This chain links TRBV11-2 with TRBJ2-7, with 9 bases lining up with TRBD2. Germline V gene data show CDR1 as SGHAT and CDR2 as FQNNGV. This CDR3 is 14 amino acids long. V gave up 4 bases and J gave up 6 bases; unmatched junction bases: 7. CDR3 sequence reads: CASSSLAGVSEQYF. The CDR3 nucleotides are TGTGCCAGCAGCTCTTTAGCGGGAGTTTCCGAGCAGTACTTC.

The rearrangement uses TRBV15 and TRBJ2-2, with 10 positions matching TRBD1. CDR3 size: 16 residues. Germline values: CDR1 LNHNV, CDR2 YYDKDF (reference sequence). Unmatched junction bases numbered 3, after V lost 2 bases and J lost 3 bases. The CDR3 DNA follows: TGTGCCACCAGCAGAACCGGGACAGGGGACACCGGGGAGCTGTTTTTT. Amino acids: CATSRTGTGDTGELFF.

The rearrangement uses TRBV7-9 and TRBJ1-1, with D maybe TRBD1 (5 bases). This CDR3 has 13 amino acids. CDR1 is SEHNR and CDR2 is FQNEAQ in the germline V gene (reference sequence). Trimming left V 4 bases short and J 6 bases short, with 12 bases between. This CDR3 reads CASSSTGYAEAFF. CDR3 coding DNA: TGTGCCAGCAGCTCTACAGGTTACGCTGAAGCTTTCTTT.